These 24 T cell receptor beta chains came from one sample sequenced in a study of early T cells in non-severe SARS-CoV-2 infection. TCRdb re-called the 5' RACE reads through MiXCR, storing one row per CDR3 protein. The sample lists over 75,000 distinct CDR3 sequences, under 15% occurring once. The specimen sequenced was whole blood. These receptor sequences come from an adult who was a healthcare worker with PCR-confirmed SARS-CoV-2 infection or an uninfected control (not recorded which).

This chain connects TRBV6-2 or TRBV6-3 to TRBJ2-7; 7 nucleotides align to TRBD1. The germline V gene has CDR1 MNHEY and CDR2 SVGEGT. V shed 6 bases and J 4 bases; nucleotides not matched to a gene: 12. The CDR3 has 15 residues. Written as DNA, the CDR3 is TGTGCCAGCAGCCGAGACAGGGAAGGGTTTTACGAGCAGTACTTC. Translated: CASSRDREGFYEQYF.

The chain couples TRBV5-1 to TRBJ1-4; D gene uncertain. Germline V CDR1 and CDR2: SGHRS, YFSETQ. This CDR3 is 14 amino acids long. V was cut by 5 bases and J by 0 bases, with 8 bases left in between. CDR3: CASSFGTTNEKLFF. Written as DNA, the CDR3 is TGCGCCAGCAGTTTCGGGACAACTAATGAAAAACTGTTTTTT.

This clonotype showed up just a few times. V and J are TRBV5-1 and TRBJ2-2; the match to TRBD2 covers 7 bases. CDR1 is SGHRS, CDR2 YFSETQ, per germline. The CDR3 contains 13 residues. V gave up 4 bases and J gave up 6 bases; unmatched junction bases: 3. The CDR3 here is CASSGRGAGELFF. CDR3 bases: TGCGCCAGCAGCGGACGGGGGGCCGGGGAGCTGTTTTTT.

This clonotype occurred many times. The rearrangement uses TRBV2 and TRBJ2-1; D is possibly TRBD1 (6 bases). The V and J ends lost 5 bases and 7 bases respectively, with 21 bases between them. Germline V lookup: CDR1 SNHLY, CDR2 FYNNEI. The CDR3 is 16 amino acids. The CDR3 here is CASSPSGQIQGNEQFF. Written as DNA, the CDR3 is TGTGCCAGCAGTCCATCTGGACAGATCCAGGGGAATGAGCAGTTCTTC. The variable domain in full, completed from reference TRBV2 and TRBJ2-1, reads EPEVTQTPSHQVTQMGQEVILRCVPISNHLYFYWYRQILGQKVEFLVSFYNNEISEKSEIFDDQFSVERPDGSNFTLKIRSTKLEDSAMYFCASSPSGQIQGNEQFFGPGTRLTVL.

This sequence joins TRBV7-3 and TRBJ2-1; 9 bases align to TRBD2. The germline gives CDR1 SGHTA, CDR2 FQGTGA. With 5 bases clipped from V and 7 bases from J, the junction kept 6 bases outside the gene matches. The CDR3 sequence is 14 residues long. CDR3 residues: CASSTGLAGNEQFF. The CDR3 DNA reads TGTGCCAGCAGCACGGGACTAGCAGGGAATGAGCAGTTCTTC.

This clonotype was picked up many times. V is TRBV7-8 and J is TRBJ2-5; 12 bases align to TRBD1. CDR1 and CDR2 from the germline V gene are SGHVS and FQNEAQ. V shed 9 bases, J shed 1 base, and the junction held 9 bases outside the gene matches. CDR3 length: 16 amino acids. The CDR3 loop is CASLHRDRGRQETQYF. The CDR3 DNA reads as TGTGCCAGTCTACACCGGGACAGGGGGCGCCAAGAGACCCAGTACTTC. The full variable domain, in which reference TRBV7-8 and TRBJ2-5 provide the parts outside the CDR3, is GAGVSQSPRYKVAKRGQDVALRCDPISGHVSLFWYQQALGQGPEFLTYFQNEAQLDKSGLPSDRFFAERPEGSVSTLKIQRTQQEDSAVYLCASLHRDRGRQETQYFGPGTRLLVL.

The V gene is TRBV6-1, the J gene TRBJ2-3, with D unresolved. This CDR3 comprises 12 residues. V was pared by 7 bases and J by 5 bases, with 10 bases between. The germline V gene encodes CDR1 MNHNS and CDR2 SASEGT. CDR3 loop: CASTATRDTQYF. CDR3 nucleotide sequence: TGTGCCAGCACAGCCACAAGAGATACGCAGTATTTT.

This clonotype has at least ten counts. The rearrangement uses TRBV12-3 or TRBV12-4 and TRBJ1-5; D might be TRBD1 (5 bases). This CDR3 region has 14 residues. Trimming cost V 3 bases and J 11 bases, with 17 bases left between them. CDR3 region: CASSFRDSLGAQHF. The CDR3 coding sequence is TGTGCCAGCAGTTTTCGGGACTCCCTGGGAGCCCAGCATTTT.

This chain connects TRBV5-1 to TRBJ2-7; 9 bases map to TRBD2. Trimming took 1 base from V and 3 from J; bases not matched to a gene: 5. The CDR3 is 15 residues long. CDR1 SGHRS and CDR2 YFSETQ come from the germline V gene. For the CDR3, the DNA is TGCGCCAGCAGCTTGCTGGGACTAGCAGACTACGAGCAGTACTTC. It translates to CASSLLGLADYEQYF.

The sample holds a few counts of this clonotype. This chain connects TRBV29-1 to TRBJ2-1, with D possibly TRBD1 on 5 matching bases. V lost 8 bases and J lost 5, with 10 bases in between. CDR1 is SQVTM and CDR2 is ANQGSEA in the germline V gene. There are 11 residues in the CDR3. CDR3 DNA sequence: TGCAGCATCCGACAGAACAATGAGCAGTTCTTC. It translates to CSIRQNNEQFF.

This clonotype was seen at least ten times. The gene calls are TRBV7-8 and TRBJ1-1; 7 nucleotides align to TRBD1. The CDR3 length is 15 residues. Looked up from germline, CDR1 is SGHVS and CDR2 is FQNEAQ. Trimming took 1 base from V and 1 from J; bases not matched to a gene: 3. The CDR3 loop reads CASSLGQGGNTEAFF. Here the CDR3 DNA reads TGTGCCAGCAGCTTAGGACAGGGAGGGAACACTGAAGCTTTCTTT.

This clonotype has ten or more counts. V is TRBV20-1 and J is TRBJ1-2; weak D call: TRBD1 (5 bases). The germline V gene encodes CDR1 DFQATT and CDR2 SNEGSKA (reference sequence). Trimming pared 5 bases from V and 8 bases from J, leaving 18 bases between. The CDR3 consists of 13 residues. CDR3 region: CSASTIDSTGYTF. The DNA for the CDR3 is TGCAGTGCTTCCACGATTGACAGTACCGGCTACACCTTC.

The chain carries TRBV18 and TRBJ1-3, with TRBD1 as a possible D gene (6 bases). CDR1 KGHSH and CDR2 LQKENI come from the germline V gene. This CDR3 contains 15 residues. Trimming cost V 3 bases and J 1 base, with 10 bases left between them. In DNA form, the CDR3 reads TGTGCCAGCTCACCTCAGGGGCAATCTGGAAACACCATATATTTT. Its protein is CASSPQGQSGNTIYF.

Ten or more counts support this clonotype. This CDR3 is CASSPDYSNQPQHF. The CDR3 bases are TGTGCCAGCAGCCCTGATTATAGCAATCAGCCCCAGCATTTT. V gene TRBV7-9 combines with J gene TRBJ1-5; D not certain. Per the germline V gene, CDR1 is SEHNR and CDR2 is FQNEAQ (reference sequence). The V and J ends lost 5 bases and 0 bases respectively, with 8 bases between them. This CDR3 has 14 residues.

This clonotype was recorded at least ten times. The V call is TRBV9, the J call TRBJ2-2; D gene ambiguous. The CDR3 consists of 14 residues. The V gene lost 0 bases and the J gene lost 7 bases, with 10 bases spanning the gap. The germline CDR1 and CDR2 sequences are SGDLS and YYNGEE. The DNA for the CDR3 is TGTGCCAGCAGCGTAGTCGCCTCAGTCGGGGAGCTGTTTTTT. This sequence encodes CASSVVASVGELFF.

The J gene is TRBJ2-7, the V gene TRBV12-3 or TRBV12-4; D might be TRBD2 (7 bases). The CDR3 contains 15 residues. Deletions cut 2 bases from V and 2 bases from J, with 13 bases between. CDR3 DNA: TGTGCCAGCAGTTTATCACAGGGAGGGCCCTACGAGCAGTACTTC. Encoded protein: CASSLSQGGPYEQYF.

The J gene is TRBJ2-2, the V gene TRBV11-3, with D possibly TRBD2 on 6 matching bases. This CDR3 is 15 amino acids long. CDR1 and CDR2 (germline): SGHNT, YENEEA. Trimming stripped 5 bases from V and 0 bases from J, with 10 bases between. The CDR3 nucleotides read TGTGCCAGCAGCCCTACTAGCCCGAACACCGGGGAGCTGTTTTTT. Translation: CASSPTSPNTGELFF.

This sequence joins TRBV7-6 and TRBJ2-7; TRBD1 aligns across 8 bases. The trim removed 6 bases at V and 3 bases at J, leaving 10 bases unmatched. Germline-derived CDR1 and CDR2 are SGHVS and FNYEAQ. This CDR3 comprises 15 residues. CDR3 residues: CASSTDRGPYYEQYF. Here the CDR3 DNA reads TGTGCCAGCAGTACTGACAGGGGACCTTACTACGAGCAGTACTTC. Complete variable domain (other parts from reference TRBV7-6 and TRBJ2-7): GAGVSQSPRYKVTKRGQDVALRCDPISGHVSLYWYRQALGQGPEFLTYFNYEAQQDKSGLPNDRFSAERPEGSISTLTIQRTEQRDSAMYRCASSTDRGPYYEQYFGPGTRLTVT.

This clonotype was found once. The chain carries TRBV7-9 and TRBJ2-3, with 7 bases aligning to TRBD1. In germline, CDR1 is SEHNR, CDR2 FQNEAQ (reference sequence). This CDR3 spans 15 amino acids. J lost 2 bases, V lost 5 bases, and 7 bases had no gene match. The CDR3 here is CASSLDRFLTDTQYF. In DNA form, the CDR3 reads TGTGCCAGCAGCCTGGACAGGTTCCTCACAGATACGCAGTATTTT.

This clonotype was found many times. The rearrangement joins TRBV5-1 to TRBJ2-3; D ambiguous. Trimming left V 1 base short and J 4 bases short, with 19 bases between. Germline lookup yields CDR1 SGHRS and CDR2 YFSETQ. There are 17 residues in the CDR3. Written as DNA, the CDR3 is TGCGCCAGCAGCTTGAGACTCACTTTAACTTCGGCAGATACGCAGTATTTT. It specifies CASSLRLTLTSADTQYF.

In its sample, this clonotype was seen many times. The rearrangement joins TRBV28 to TRBJ2-4; perhaps TRBD1 as D (6 bases). Germline V gene data show CDR1 as MDHEN and CDR2 as SYDVKM. V was clipped by 4 bases and J by 2 bases, with 12 bases between them. This CDR3 spans 15 amino acids. The chain's CDR3 is CASSYVQGTKNIQYF. CDR3 nucleotide sequence: TGTGCCAGCAGTTACGTCCAGGGGACCAAAAACATTCAGTACTTC.

This clonotype came up a few times. The V call is TRBV5-5, the J call TRBJ2-5; 12 bases are a match to TRBD2. Losses at the gene ends were 4 bases for V and 2 bases for J; bases not matched to a gene: 3. The CDR3 extends over 15 amino acids. Germline V CDR1 and CDR2: SGHKS, YYEKEE (reference sequence). The CDR3 region has the DNA TGTGCCAGCAGCGGACTAGCGGGGCAACAAGAGACCCAGTACTTC. Protein sequence: CASSGLAGQQETQYF.

V usage is TRBV2 and J usage is TRBJ1-4, with D possibly matching TRBD1 (5 bases). The germline V and J ends were trimmed by 6 bases and 5 bases, with 13 bases remaining between them. CDR1 SNHLY and CDR2 FYNNEI come from the germline V gene. The CDR3 loop spans 14 amino acids. CDR3 sequence: CASREPRGNEKLFF. CDR3 DNA sequence: TGTGCCAGCAGAGAGCCCCGGGGCAATGAAAAACTGTTTTTT.

This clonotype has more than one count but fewer than ten. V gene TRBV28 combines with J gene TRBJ1-1; D is unresolved. Per germline, CDR1 MDHEN and CDR2 SYDVKM. Trimming pared 7 bases from V and 1 base from J, leaving 16 bases between. The CDR3 contains 15 residues. The CDR3 DNA reads TGTGCCAGCACCTCCCTCGCCGCGGCGAACACTGAAGCTTTCTTT. Its translation is CASTSLAAANTEAFF.